These 20 T cell receptor beta chains came from one sample sequenced in a study of T-cell memory formation after mild COVID-19. TCRdb re-derived calls from the 5' RACE reads in MiXCR, one entry per CDR3 protein. The repertoire holds about 470,000 distinct CDR3 sequences, with 18% as singletons. The sequenced material came from PBMCs or a T cell subset sorted from them (not recorded which). The origin of the receptors is an adult woman who had mild COVID-19 (a few samples of this study predate the infection). Cell type and time point are not known.

This clonotype was counted between two and nine times. The chain is built from TRBV2 and TRBJ2-7, with D possibly being TRBD2 (6 bases). V was pared by 11 bases and J by 4 bases, with 21 bases between. This CDR3 has 14 amino acids. CDR1 and CDR2 from the germline V gene are SNHLY and FYNNEI. The CDR3 sequence: CAQRVIRLHYEQYF. DNA for the CDR3: TGTGCCCAGCGGGTAATTCGGCTTCATTACGAGCAGTACTTC. Looking up the rest from reference TRBV2 and TRBJ2-7 gives the full variable domain: EPEVTQTPSHQVTQMGQEVILRCVPISNHLYFYWYRQILGQKVEFLVSFYNNEISEKSEIFDDQFSVERPDGSNFTLKIRSTKLEDSAMYFCAQRVIRLHYEQYFGPGTRLTVT.

This clonotype was observed a handful of times. The V and J genes are TRBV24-1 and TRBJ2-1; 8 nucleotides align to TRBD1. CDR1 is KGHDR and CDR2 is SFDVKD in the germline V gene. Losses at the gene ends were 5 bases for V and 3 bases for J; bases not matched to a gene: 5. This CDR3 comprises 15 residues. The CDR3 region has the DNA TGTGCCACCAGTGCCCGGGACAGGAACTACAATGAGCAGTTCTTC. Protein: CATSARDRNYNEQFF.

This clonotype was counted a few times. The J gene is TRBJ2-1, the V gene TRBV25-1; no reliable D call. V shed 0 bases and J shed 6 bases, with 9 bases lying between them. The CDR3 spans 14 residues. Germline values: CDR1 MGHDK, CDR2 SYGVNS. CDR3 nucleotides: TGTGCCAGCAGTGAATATGGGCAGTTCAATGAGCAGTTCTTC. This translates into CASSEYGQFNEQFF.

This clonotype was seen a few times. This chain joins TRBV5-1 and TRBJ2-7, with TRBD2 identical over 10 bases. The CDR3 has 15 amino acids. J was trimmed by 1 base and V by 2 bases; bases with no gene match: 3. Germline CDR1 and CDR2: SGHRS and YFSETQ. The CDR3 region has the DNA TGCGCCAGCAGCTTTGTAGCGGGAGGATCCTACGAGCAGTACTTC. This sequence encodes CASSFVAGGSYEQYF.

The chain carries TRBV14 and TRBJ2-7; D remains unclear. There are 13 residues in the CDR3. V was shortened by 4 bases and J by 3 bases, with 10 bases between the two germline ends. Germline CDR1 reads SGHDN; CDR2 reads FVKESK. In nucleotides, the CDR3 is TGTGCCAGCAGCCTAATCCCGGGCTACGAGCAGTACTTC. Protein: CASSLIPGYEQYF.

This sequence joins TRBV6-5 and TRBJ1-2, with 7 bases lining up with TRBD1. V shed 5 bases, J shed 6 bases, and the junction held 6 bases outside the gene matches. Looked up from germline, CDR1 is MNHEY and CDR2 is SVGAGI. The CDR3 loop spans 13 amino acids. This CDR3 is CASSGPGGNGYTF. The CDR3 DNA follows: TGTGCCAGCAGTGGTCCAGGGGGAAATGGCTACACCTTC.

This clonotype was seen a handful of times. The genes are TRBV2 and TRBJ2-5; a weak D match, TRBD2 (5 bases). Trimming took off 4 bases at V and 1 base at J, with 13 bases between the two ends. Per germline, CDR1 SNHLY and CDR2 FYNNEI. The CDR3 is 15 residues long. CDR3: CASSVGSAIQETQYF. CDR3 coding DNA: TGTGCCAGCAGTGTTGGTAGCGCCATCCAAGAGACCCAGTACTTC.

In its sample, this clonotype was seen many times. The chain has TRBV12-3 or TRBV12-4 and TRBJ1-5, with 8 bases lining up with TRBD1. V shed 0 bases and J 4 bases; nucleotides not matched to a gene: 2. The length of the CDR3 is 15 residues. CDR3 residues: CASSLATGGNQPQHF. Written as DNA, the CDR3 is TGTGCCAGCAGTTTAGCTACAGGGGGGAATCAGCCCCAGCATTTT.

This chain uses TRBV20-1 with TRBJ1-1; a possible D gene is TRBD1 (6 bases). The ends were cut back, 7 bases at V and 7 bases at J, with 10 bases in the middle. The CDR3 extends over 10 amino acids. The germline gives CDR1 DFQATT, CDR2 SNEGSKA (reference sequence). The CDR3 DNA sequence: TGCAGTGGACAGGATAATGAAGCTTTCTTT. Protein: CSGQDNEAFF.

The chain links TRBV6-1 to TRBJ2-7; 11 nucleotides match TRBD1. CDR1 and CDR2 from the germline V gene are MNHNS and SASEGT. V dropped 6 bases and J dropped 5; count of bases not matched to a gene: 6. The CDR3 contains 14 residues. CDR3 sequence reads: CASRAGTGGNEQYF. As DNA, the CDR3 is TGTGCCAGCAGGGCCGGGACAGGGGGAAACGAGCAGTACTTC.

The chain joins TRBV12-3 or TRBV12-4 to TRBJ2-1, with 9 bases fitting TRBD1. V shed 6 bases, J shed 3 bases, and the junction held 6 bases outside the gene matches. The CDR3 length is 15 residues. DNA of the CDR3: TGTGCCAGCAGGGCCGGGACAGGGATCTACAATGAGCAGTTCTTC. Residues: CASRAGTGIYNEQFF.

V and J are TRBV5-1 and TRBJ2-7; 7 positions agree with TRBD1. CDR1 and CDR2 (germline): SGHRS, YFSETQ. The trim removed 0 bases at V and 0 bases at J, leaving 9 bases unmatched. CDR3 length: 17 residues. CDR3 protein: CASSLGTGDEFSYEQYF. DNA for the CDR3: TGCGCCAGCAGCTTGGGGACAGGTGACGAGTTCTCCTACGAGCAGTACTTC.

V usage is TRBV5-1 and J usage is TRBJ1-1; D gene ambiguous. Looked up from germline, CDR1 is SGHRS and CDR2 is YFSETQ. The CDR3 runs to 15 residues. V dropped 4 bases and J dropped 1 base, with 14 bases sitting between them. The DNA of the CDR3 is TGCGCCAGCAGCCAATTGCCCGACGGGAACACTGAAGCTTTCTTT. It specifies CASSQLPDGNTEAFF.

This clonotype showed up just a few times. V and J are TRBV12-3 or TRBV12-4 and TRBJ1-1; D gene unclear. V was clipped by 2 bases and J by 4 bases, with 11 bases between them. CDR3 length: 14 residues. The CDR3 DNA reads as TGTGCCAGCAGTTTACGGGTTCTCTCCACTGAAGCTTTCTTT. Encoded protein: CASSLRVLSTEAFF.

The CDR3 region has the DNA TGTGCCAGCAGCTTAACTAGCGGGAGTCAGAGTGAGCAGTTCTTC. Its translation: CASSLTSGSQSEQFF. The gene calls are TRBV11-3 and TRBJ2-1, with 11 nucleotides matching TRBD2. Germline trimming cut 2 bases from V and 9 bases from J; bases unmatched to any gene: 6. The CDR3 length is 15 residues. The germline CDR1 and CDR2 sequences are SGHNT and YENEEA.

The V and J genes are TRBV12-3 or TRBV12-4 and TRBJ1-2, with 8 bases fitting TRBD1. The CDR3 totals 15 residues. With V trimmed by 5 bases and J by 5 bases, 10 bases remained unmatched. CDR3 bases: TGTGCCAGCAGTCACGGGACAGGCCTGGGGTATGGCTACACCTTC. It translates to CASSHGTGLGYGYTF.

This clonotype was detected only a few times. The chain has TRBV27 and TRBJ2-1; 9 nucleotides align to TRBD2. The CDR3 is made up of 16 amino acids. Germline V gene lookup returns CDR1 MNHEY and CDR2 SMNVEV (reference sequence). V dropped 7 bases and J dropped 5; count of bases not matched to a gene: 12. The CDR3: CASKPRGSGSDNEQFF. CDR3 nucleotides: TGTGCCAGCAAACCCCGTGGTAGCGGGAGTGACAATGAGCAGTTCTTC.

This clonotype was observed many times. The chain carries TRBV12-3 or TRBV12-4 and TRBJ2-7, with D hard to call. Trimming shortened V by 3 bases and J by 2 bases, and 14 bases separated the two germline ends. The CDR3 runs 15 residues. The chain's CDR3 is CASSFALGPAYEQYF. DNA of the CDR3: TGTGCCAGCAGTTTCGCTCTGGGCCCGGCCTACGAGCAGTACTTC.

This clonotype was picked up a small number of times. The chain carries TRBV24-1 and TRBJ2-2, with D tentatively TRBD1 (6 bases). V dropped 5 bases and J dropped 0 bases, with 6 bases sitting between them. CDR1 is KGHDR, CDR2 SFDVKD, per germline. The CDR3 spans 14 residues. The CDR3 coding sequence is TGTGCCACCAGTGGGACAGCGAACACCGGGGAGCTGTTTTTT. This translates into CATSGTANTGELFF.

This sequence joins TRBV19 and TRBJ1-6, with D unclear. The germline CDR1 and CDR2 sequences are LNHDA and SQIVND (reference sequence). V was clipped by 9 bases and J by 8 bases, with 14 bases between them. This CDR3 is 13 amino acids long. CDR3: CASRDRAYSPLHF. The CDR3 coding sequence is TGTGCCAGCCGCGACCGTGCTTATTCACCCCTCCACTTT.